This T cell receptor (beta chain) was sequenced in a study of early T cells in non-severe SARS-CoV-2 infection. Study-wide context: It was bulk RNA from unsorted whole blood that was sequenced, and the chains were unpaired.

Individually, cDNA molecules had unique molecular identifiers attached to them. TCRdb re-called the 5' RACE reads through MiXCR, storing one row per CDR3 protein. This repertoire shows around 66,000 distinct CDR3 sequences, around 13% found once; its top ten account for roughly 8.3%. In germline, CDR1 is SGDLS, CDR2 YYNGEE. CDR3 length equals 13 residues. With 0 bases removed from V and 5 bases from J, the gap between germline ends came to 8 bases. This clonotype was detected ten times or more. Its antigen remains unidentified. Findings of the study overall: Comparison of clonotypes with VDJdb favored anti-spike CD8 responses while missing private and CD4 specificities.

The specimen sequenced was whole blood. V usage is TRBV9 and J usage is TRBJ1-1, with D hard to call. This TCR was recovered from an adult who was a healthcare worker with PCR-confirmed SARS-CoV-2 infection or an uninfected control (not recorded which). In DNA form, the CDR3 reads TGTGCCAGCAGCGTAGCTACTGCTACTGAAGCTTTCTTT. Amino acids: CASSVATATEAFF.